This T cell receptor (beta chain) was captured in a study of post-analysis software for immune sequencing data. Whole-study findings and limits: Normalized Chao1 diversity was significantly lower in multiple sclerosis patients than in controls. Compared with controls, patients had more of 4 to 6 TRBV segments, including TRBV5-6, TRBV5-1 and TRBV20-1.

This clonotype has a handful of counts. Its antigen remains unknown. Unique molecular identifiers were carried by the TCR beta cDNA libraries. TCRdb processed the PCR reads anew with MiXCR; each CDR3 protein has one entry. The sample yields hundreds of thousands of distinct CDR3 sequences, around 64% seen once. The CDR3 spans 13 residues. The V end lost 6 bases, the J end lost 4 bases, and 12 bases lay between the germline ends. The TCR was taken from a girl aged 2 to 9 with multiple sclerosis. The J gene is TRBJ1-2, the V gene TRBV12-3 or TRBV12-4, with a tentative D call TRBD1 (6 bases). The sequencing sample was made of blood. The CDR3 coding sequence is TGTGCCAGCAGCGAGGGACACCCCTATGGCTACACCTTC. This codes for CASSEGHPYGYTF.